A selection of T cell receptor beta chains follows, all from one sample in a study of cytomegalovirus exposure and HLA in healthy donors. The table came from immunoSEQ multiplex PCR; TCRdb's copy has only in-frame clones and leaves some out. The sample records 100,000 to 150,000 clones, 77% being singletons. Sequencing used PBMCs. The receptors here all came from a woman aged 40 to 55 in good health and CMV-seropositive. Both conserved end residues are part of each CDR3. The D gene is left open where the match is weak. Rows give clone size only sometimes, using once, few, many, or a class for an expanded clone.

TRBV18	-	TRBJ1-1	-	CASSPQARVNTEAFF	TGTGCCAGCTCACCACAAGCCAGGGTGAACACTGAAGCTTTCTTT
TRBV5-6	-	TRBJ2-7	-	CASIRRGGSYEQYF	TGTGCCAGCATCAGGAGAGGGGGCTCCTACGAGCAGTACTTC
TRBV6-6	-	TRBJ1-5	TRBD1	CASSGQGSNQPQHF	TGTGCCAGCAGTGGACAGGGCAGCAATCAGCCCCAGCATTTT
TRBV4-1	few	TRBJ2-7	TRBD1	CASSQDTPGQGSYEQYF	TGCGCCAGCAGCCAAGACACTCCGGGACAGGGATCCTACGAGCAGTACTTC
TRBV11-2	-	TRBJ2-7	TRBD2	CASSGIAGIYEQYF	TGTGCCAGCAGCGGGATAGCGGGGATCTACGAGCAGTACTTC
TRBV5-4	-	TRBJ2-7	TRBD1	CASSLGQGRHEQYF	TGTGCCAGCAGCTTGGGACAGGGGAGACACGAGCAGTACTTC
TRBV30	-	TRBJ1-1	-	CAWSDTPNTEAFF	TGTGCCTGGAGTGATACTCCAAACACTGAAGCTTTCTTT
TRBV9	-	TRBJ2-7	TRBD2	CASSPTGTTMYEQYF	TGTGCCAGCAGCCCGACCGGGACTACCATGTACGAGCAGTACTTC
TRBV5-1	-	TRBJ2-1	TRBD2	CASEKSGASYNEQFF	TGCGCCAGCGAAAAAAGCGGGGCTTCCTACAATGAGCAGTTCTTC
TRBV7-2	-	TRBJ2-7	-	CASSLGGGQRF	TGTGCCAGCAGCTTGGGTGGTGGACAGCGCTTC
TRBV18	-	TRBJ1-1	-	CASSQRVNTEAFF	TGTGCCAGCTCACAAAGAGTGAACACTGAAGCTTTCTTT
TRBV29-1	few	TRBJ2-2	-	CSVMPRTANTGELFF	TGCAGCGTAATGCCTAGGACAGCGAACACCGGGGAGCTGTTTTTT
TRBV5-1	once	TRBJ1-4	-	CASSLVAGEEKLFF	TGCGCCAGCAGCTTGGTGGCAGGGGAAGAAAAACTGTTTTTT
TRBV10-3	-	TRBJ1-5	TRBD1	CATRGRVDQPQHF	TGTGCCACCAGGGGGAGGGTGGATCAGCCCCAGCATTTT
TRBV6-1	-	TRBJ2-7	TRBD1	CASSEFSGQMAEQYF	TGTGCCAGCAGTGAATTCTCGGGACAGATGGCCGAGCAGTACTTC
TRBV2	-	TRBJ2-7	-	CASSGDQVQGYEQYF	TGTGCCAGCAGTGGCGATCAGGTACAGGGTTACGAGCAGTACTTC
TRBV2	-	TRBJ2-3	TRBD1	CASRNGLQGVMRTDTQYF	TGTGCCAGCAGGAACGGCCTTCAGGGGGTGATGCGCACAGATACGCAGTATTTT
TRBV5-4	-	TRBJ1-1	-	CASSGDLDTEAFF	TGTGCCAGCAGCGGGGACTTGGACACTGAAGCTTTCTTT
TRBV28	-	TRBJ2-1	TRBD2	CASRTSGARSSYNEQFF	TGTGCCAGCAGGACTAGCGGTGCCAGGAGCTCCTACAATGAGCAGTTCTTC
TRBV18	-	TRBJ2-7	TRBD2	CASSAGLAVYEQYF	TGTGCCAGCTCAGCGGGACTAGCGGTCTACGAGCAGTACTTC
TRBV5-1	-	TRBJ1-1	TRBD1	CASSVGDRVLNTEAFF	TGCGCCAGCTCAGTTGGGGACAGAGTTCTGAACACTGAAGCTTTCTTT
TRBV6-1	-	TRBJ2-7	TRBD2	CATTGGAQYF	TGTGCCACCACGGGGGGTGCGCAGTACTTC
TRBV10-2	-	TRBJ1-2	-	CASRQTANYGYTF	TGCGCCAGCAGGCAGACAGCTAACTATGGCTACACCTTC
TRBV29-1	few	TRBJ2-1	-	CSVEAASGFSYNEQFF	TGCAGCGTTGAAGCCGCAAGCGGGTTCTCCTACAATGAGCAGTTCTTC
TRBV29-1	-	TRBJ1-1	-	CSGNIGGNTEAFF	TGCAGCGGCAATATAGGGGGTAACACTGAAGCTTTCTTT
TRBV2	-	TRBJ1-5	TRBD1	CASRGQGQPQHF	TGTGCCAGCAGGGGACAGGGTCAGCCCCAGCATTTT
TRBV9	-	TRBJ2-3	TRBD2	CASSVTLSGRAGTDTQYF	TGTGCCAGCAGCGTAACTCTTAGCGGGAGGGCCGGCACAGATACGCAGTATTTT
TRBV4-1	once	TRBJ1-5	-	CASSQLGAVGDQPQHF	TGCGCCAGCAGCCAACTGGGCGCAGTCGGGGATCAGCCCCAGCATTTT
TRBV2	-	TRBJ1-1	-	CASTLTRVAFF	TGTGCCAGCACCCTCACGAGGGTGGCTTTCTTT
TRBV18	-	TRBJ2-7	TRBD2	CASSTGGEQYF	TGTGCCAGCTCAACGGGAGGCGAGCAGTACTTC
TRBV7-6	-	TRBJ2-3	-	CASSPGSSTDTQYF	TGTGCCAGCAGCCCAGGATCTAGCACAGATACGCAGTATTTT
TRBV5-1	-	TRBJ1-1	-	CASSLGLNTEAFF	TGCGCCAGCAGCTTGGGGCTGAACACTGAAGCTTTCTTT
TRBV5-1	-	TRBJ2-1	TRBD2	CATSRGGTHEQFF	TGCGCCACCTCACGGGGGGGGACTCATGAGCAGTTCTTC
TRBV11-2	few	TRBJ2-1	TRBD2	CASSLGLAGLNEQFF	TGTGCCAGCAGCTTGGGACTAGCGGGATTAAATGAGCAGTTCTTC
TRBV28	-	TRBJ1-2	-	CATPGALIRGYTF	TGTGCCACCCCTGGGGCCTTAATAAGGGGCTACACCTTC
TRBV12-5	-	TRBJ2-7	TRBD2	CASGPSHSGRDTYEQYF	TGTGCTAGTGGTCCATCCCATAGCGGGAGGGACACCTACGAGCAGTACTTC
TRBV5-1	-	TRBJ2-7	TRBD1	CASSYQAGGSYEQYF	TGCGCCAGCAGCTACCAGGCAGGGGGTTCCTACGAGCAGTACTTC
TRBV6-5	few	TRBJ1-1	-	CASSYQTANTEAFF	TGTGCCAGCAGTTACCAGACAGCTAACACTGAAGCTTTCTTT
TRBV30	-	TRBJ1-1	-	CAWSLFNFNTEAFF	TGTGCCTGGAGTCTATTTAATTTTAACACTGAAGCTTTCTTT
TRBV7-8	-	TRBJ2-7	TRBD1	CASSLGTANEQYF	TGTGCCAGCAGCTTGGGGACAGCCAACGAGCAGTACTTC
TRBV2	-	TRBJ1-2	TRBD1	CASRDREAYGYTF	TGTGCCAGCAGAGACAGGGAGGCCTATGGCTACACCTTC
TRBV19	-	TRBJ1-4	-	CASSIETGLSEKLFF	TGTGCCAGTAGTATCGAAACAGGGTTGAGTGAAAAACTGTTTTTT